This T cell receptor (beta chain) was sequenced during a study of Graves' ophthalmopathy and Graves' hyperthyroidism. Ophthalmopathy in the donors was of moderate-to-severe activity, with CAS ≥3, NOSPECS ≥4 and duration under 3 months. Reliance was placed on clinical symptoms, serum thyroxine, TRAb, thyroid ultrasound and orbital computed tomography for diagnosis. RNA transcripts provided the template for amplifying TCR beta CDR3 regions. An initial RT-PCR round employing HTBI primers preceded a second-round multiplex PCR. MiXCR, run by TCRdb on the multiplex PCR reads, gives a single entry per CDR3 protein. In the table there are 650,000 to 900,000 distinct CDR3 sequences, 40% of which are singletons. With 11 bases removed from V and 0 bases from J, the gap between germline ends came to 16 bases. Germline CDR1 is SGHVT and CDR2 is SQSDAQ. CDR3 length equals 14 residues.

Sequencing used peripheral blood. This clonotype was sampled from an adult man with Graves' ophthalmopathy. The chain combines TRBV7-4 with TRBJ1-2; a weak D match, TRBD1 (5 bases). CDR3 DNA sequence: TGTGCCTGGGGGATGCTCCTAGCTAACTATGGCTACACCTTC. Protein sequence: CAWGMLLANYGYTF.